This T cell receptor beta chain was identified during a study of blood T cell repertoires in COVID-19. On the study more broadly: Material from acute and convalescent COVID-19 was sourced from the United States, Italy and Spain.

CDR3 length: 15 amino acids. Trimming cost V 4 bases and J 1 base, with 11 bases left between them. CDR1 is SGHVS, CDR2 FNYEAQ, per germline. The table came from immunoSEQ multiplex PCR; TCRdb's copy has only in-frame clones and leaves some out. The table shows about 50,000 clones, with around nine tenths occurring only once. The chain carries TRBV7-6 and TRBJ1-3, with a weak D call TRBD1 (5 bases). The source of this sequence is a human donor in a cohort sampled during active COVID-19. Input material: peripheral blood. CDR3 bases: TGTGCCAGCAGCTCCAGGGTAGGGTCTGGAAACACCATATATTTT. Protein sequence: CASSSRVGSGNTIYF.